The 23 T cell receptor beta chains below all came from one sample that was sequenced in a study of TIL therapy for anti-PD-1-resistant metastatic lung cancer. The time point here: pre-treatment sample, taken before nivolumab and TIL therapy. Most excised metastases sampled were pleural nodules or supraclavicular lymph nodes. Sequencing used immunoSEQ v3. Profiling relied on immunoSEQ multiplex PCR, and the TCRdb table lists in-frame clones only, not all of them. The table lists about 10,000 clones, 56% of them singletons. Specimen: tumor tissue, collected at baseline. Receptors originate from a person aged 25-85 years with non-small cell lung cancer.

The rearrangement uses TRBV5-6 and TRBJ1-3; possibly TRBD1 for D (5 bases). This CDR3 has 16 amino acids. The V and J ends lost 0 bases and 1 base respectively, with 11 bases between them. Per germline, CDR1 SGHDT and CDR2 YYEEEE. The CDR3 here is CASSLGQGGSGNTIYF. As DNA, the CDR3 is TGTGCCAGCAGCTTGGGGCAGGGCGGGTCTGGAAACACCATATATTTT.

V and J are TRBV7-8 and TRBJ1-4, with D possibly matching TRBD1 (5 bases). This CDR3 contains 16 residues. Trimming cost V 6 bases and J 13 bases, with 27 bases left between them. The germline CDR1 and CDR2 sequences are SGHVS and FQNEAQ. The CDR3: CASSRGYWDGAQTLFF. CDR3 nucleotide sequence: TGTGCCAGCAGTCGGGGATACTGGGACGGCGCACAGACACTGTTTTTT.

The V and J genes are TRBV6-6 and TRBJ1-1, with no clear D. Per germline, CDR1 MNHNY and CDR2 SVGAGI (reference sequence). The V end lost 10 bases, the J end lost 4 bases, and 19 bases lay between the germline ends. The CDR3 contains 14 residues. The CDR3 spells CATLRRLRATEAFF. In DNA, the CDR3 is TGTGCCACACTTCGCCGGCTCCGGGCCACTGAAGCTTTCTTT.

The gene calls are TRBV6-1 and TRBJ1-6; 9 bases line up with TRBD1. Germline CDR1 reads MNHNS; CDR2 reads SASEGT. This CDR3 contains 16 residues. With 0 bases clipped from V and 4 bases from J, the junction kept 1 base outside the gene matches. Written as DNA, the CDR3 is TGTGCCAGCAGTGAAGCCGGACAGGGGTATAATTCACCCCTCCACTTT. Protein product: CASSEAGQGYNSPLHF.

To note about this clone: At one of its ends the junction is not consistent with the germline gene, which may arise from a read error. This chain joins TRBV7-7 and TRBJ2-5; the match to TRBD2 covers 9 bases. Germline lookup yields CDR1 SSHAT and CDR2 FNYEAQ (reference sequence). The CDR3 has 16 residues. The CDR3 sequence is CASSDDLAGSEETQYF. Here the CDR3 DNA reads TGTGCTAGCAGCGACGATCTAGCGGGATCAGAAGAGACCCAGTACTTC. The full variable domain, its missing parts supplied by reference TRBV7-7 and TRBJ2-5, is GAGVSQSPRYKVTKRGQDVTLRCDPISSHATLYWYQQALGQGPEFLTYFNYEAQPDKSGLPSDRFSAERPEGSISTLTIQRTEQRDSAMYRCASSDDLAGSEETQYFGPGTRLLVL.

The chain employs TRBV28 and TRBJ1-2; D unresolved. V lost 5 bases and J 5 bases, leaving 18 bases between the germline ends. The CDR3 has 15 residues. Germline CDR1 is MDHEN and CDR2 is SYDVKM. CDR3 sequence (DNA): TGTGCCAGCAGTCCCGCCAGGCGGGTTAGTTATGGCTACACCTTC. This codes for CASSPARRVSYGYTF.

This chain joins TRBV5-6 and TRBJ2-5, with 12 bases identical to TRBD2. TRBJ2-7 explains the end of the DNA better; the J call may be wrong. Looked up from germline, CDR1 is SGHDT and CDR2 is YYEEEE. The CDR3 runs to 17 residues. Written as DNA, the CDR3 is TGTGCCAGCAGCTTAAGGACTAGCGGGGCCAACCCCCACGAGCAGTACTTC. It encodes CASSLRTSGANPHEQYF.

The V gene is TRBV6-5, the J gene TRBJ2-7, with unresolved D. Trimming removed 7 bases at V and 2 bases at J, with 9 bases between. The germline gives CDR1 MNHEY, CDR2 SVGAGI. This CDR3 has 12 residues. This CDR3 reads CASKRTTYEQYF. The CDR3 DNA sequence: TGTGCCAGCAAACGGACGACCTACGAGCAGTACTTC.

The count of this clone is one. The CDR3 spells CASSQVVSQPQHF. CDR3 coding DNA: TGCGCCAGCAGCCAAGTCGTCAGTCAGCCCCAGCATTTT. The chain uses TRBV4-1 and TRBJ1-5; D gene uncertain. Per germline, CDR1 MGHRA and CDR2 YSYEKL. Deletions cut 1 base from V and 6 bases from J, with 7 bases between. CDR3 length: 13 amino acids.

The chain links TRBV2 to TRBJ2-5; the D gene is possibly TRBD2 (6 bases). CDR1 is SNHLY and CDR2 is FYNNEI in the germline V gene. V lost 4 bases and J lost 5, with 11 bases in between. The CDR3 consists of 13 residues. The DNA for the CDR3 is TGTGCCAGCAGTGGGGACTCTGGGGAGACCCAGTACTTC. Residues: CASSGDSGETQYF.

This clone was recorded only once. This rearrangement joins TRBV6-1 to TRBJ2-1, with D unresolved. The V gene's germline CDR1 is MNHNS and CDR2 SASEGT. The CDR3 runs 13 residues. V was cut by 5 bases and J by 7 bases, with 12 bases left in between. The CDR3 loop reads CASSSEVGNEQFF. The CDR3 coding sequence is TGTGCCAGCAGTTCCGAGGTCGGAAATGAGCAGTTCTTC.

The chain joins TRBV7-6 to TRBJ1-1; weak D call: TRBD1 (5 bases). V lost 1 base to trimming and J lost 5 bases, with 11 bases between them. The V gene's germline CDR1 is SGHVS and CDR2 FNYEAQ. The CDR3 covers 14 residues. The CDR3 sequence: CASSLGGSKTEAFF. CDR3 nucleotide sequence: TGTGCCAGCAGCTTAGGGGGCAGTAAAACTGAAGCTTTCTTT.

The chain has TRBV28 and TRBJ2-7, with D perhaps TRBD1 or TRBD2 (6 bases each). CDR1 and CDR2 from the germline V gene are MDHEN and SYDVKM. The CDR3 extends over 13 amino acids. V was pared by 7 bases and J by 4 bases, with 14 bases between. CDR3 bases: TGTGCCAGCAATTCAGGGGACTTTTACGAGCAGTACTTC. Amino acid sequence: CASNSGDFYEQYF.

J is TRBJ2-1 and V is TRBV29-1; 7 bases fit TRBD2. Germline CDR1 SQVTM, CDR2 ANQGSEA. V shed 4 bases and J 0 bases; nucleotides not matched to a gene: 6. The CDR3 has 15 amino acids. CDR3 in amino acids: CSVGWGGDSYNEQFF. The CDR3 DNA reads as TGCAGCGTTGGATGGGGAGGGGACTCCTACAATGAGCAGTTCTTC.

This clone was seen a few times. This chain joins TRBV4-1 and TRBJ2-7; TRBD2 agrees at 15 bases. The CDR3 consists of 18 residues. In germline, CDR1 is MGHRA, CDR2 YSYEKL. The V gene end was trimmed by 4 bases and the J gene end by 2 bases; junction bases not matched to a gene: 9. CDR3 residues: CASSPRTSGGAGTYEQYF. The CDR3 DNA reads TGCGCCAGCAGCCCCAGGACTAGCGGGGGGGCTGGGACCTACGAGCAGTACTTC.

The chain recombines TRBV5-1 with TRBJ2-5, with TRBD1 identical over 7 bases. The V and J ends lost 5 bases and 3 bases, in that order; junction bases with no gene match: 10. CDR1 SGHRS and CDR2 YFSETQ come from the germline V gene. The length of the CDR3 is 15 residues. This CDR3 is CASSLGTDAEETQYF. In DNA, the CDR3 is TGCGCCAGCAGTTTAGGGACAGATGCAGAAGAGACCCAGTACTTC.

V and J are TRBV5-1 and TRBJ2-2; 11 positions match TRBD2. Losses at the gene ends were 5 bases for V and 7 bases for J; bases not matched to a gene: 10. The CDR3 covers 16 residues. In germline, CDR1 is SGHRS, CDR2 YFSETQ. Here the CDR3 reads CASRDTSGSRIGELFF. In nucleotides, the CDR3 is TGCGCCAGCAGGGACACTAGCGGGAGCCGAATCGGGGAGCTGTTTTTT.

V usage is TRBV28 and J usage is TRBJ2-1, with a weak D call TRBD2 (6 bases). The CDR3 loop spans 16 amino acids. Germline values: CDR1 MDHEN, CDR2 SYDVKM. Deletions cut 2 bases from V and 4 bases from J, with 15 bases between. The CDR3 DNA reads as TGTGCCAGCAGTTTAGGAGGGAGCCCCGCTTACAATGAGCAGTTCTTC. This codes for CASSLGGSPAYNEQFF.

J is TRBJ1-2 and V is TRBV28, with D perhaps matching TRBD1 (5 bases). V was pared by 4 bases and J by 4 bases, with 10 bases between. The CDR3 runs 13 residues. Germline V gives CDR1 MDHEN, CDR2 SYDVKM. The CDR3 loop is CASSSTGGYGYTF. The CDR3 DNA sequence: TGTGCCAGCAGTTCCACAGGAGGCTATGGCTACACCTTC.

V and J are TRBV6-5 and TRBJ2-7; tentative D call: TRBD1 (5 bases). This CDR3 is 13 amino acids long. V lost 6 bases to trimming and J lost 1 base, with 10 bases between them. The germline V gene encodes CDR1 MNHEY and CDR2 SVGAGI. The CDR3 nucleotides are TGTGCCAGCAGGCCTAGGGGATCCTACGAGCAGTACTTC. Encoded protein: CASRPRGSYEQYF.

The chain couples TRBV7-9 to TRBJ2-3, with D possibly being TRBD1 (7 bases). Germline V gene sequence: CDR1 SEHNR, CDR2 FQNEAQ (reference sequence). The CDR3 runs to 14 residues. V was clipped by 4 bases and J by 4 bases, with 12 bases between them. CDR3 protein: CASSSGGRSDTQYF. CDR3 coding DNA: TGTGCCAGCAGCTCAGGGGGGAGGTCAGATACGCAGTATTTT.

This clone has just a few counts. The chain recombines TRBV7-2 with TRBJ2-3; tentatively, D is TRBD2 (5 bases). The V and J ends lost 7 bases and 0 bases respectively, with 14 bases between them. CDR1 SGHTA and CDR2 FQGNSA come from the germline V gene. This CDR3 is 15 amino acids long. CDR3: CASTLLAKSTDTQYF. The CDR3 nucleotides are TGTGCCAGCACCCTCTTAGCGAAAAGCACAGATACGCAGTATTTT.

The rearrangement uses TRBV15 and TRBJ2-7; tentative D call: TRBD1 (5 bases). The V end was cut by 5 bases, the J end by 5 bases, with 13 bases between. CDR3 size: 13 residues. Germline V CDR1 and CDR2: LNHNV, YYDKDF (reference sequence). The CDR3, as DNA: TGTGCCACCAGCCTACGGACAATTGACGAGCAGTACTTC. It encodes CATSLRTIDEQYF.